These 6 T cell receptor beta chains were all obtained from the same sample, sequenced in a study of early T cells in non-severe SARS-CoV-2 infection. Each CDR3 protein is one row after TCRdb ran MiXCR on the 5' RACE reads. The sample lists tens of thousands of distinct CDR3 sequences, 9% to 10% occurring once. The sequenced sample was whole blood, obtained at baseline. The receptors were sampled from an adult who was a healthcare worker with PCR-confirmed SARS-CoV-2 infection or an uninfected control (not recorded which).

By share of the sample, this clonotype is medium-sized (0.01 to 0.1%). DNA for the CDR3: TGTGCCAGCAGTTACTCGAGATGGGGAGAGACCCAGTACTTC. It translates to CASSYSRWGETQYF. The chain uses TRBV6-5 and TRBJ2-5; no clear D gene. The CDR3 is made up of 14 amino acids. Germline V CDR1 and CDR2: MNHEY, SVGAGI. V was trimmed by 0 bases and J by 4 bases, leaving 9 bases between them.

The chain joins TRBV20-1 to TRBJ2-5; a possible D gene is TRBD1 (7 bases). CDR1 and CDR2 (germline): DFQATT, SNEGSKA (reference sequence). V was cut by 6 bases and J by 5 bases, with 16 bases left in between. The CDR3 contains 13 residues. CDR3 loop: CSAEGQNKETQYF. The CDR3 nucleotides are TGCAGTGCGGAGGGACAGAATAAGGAGACCCAGTACTTC.

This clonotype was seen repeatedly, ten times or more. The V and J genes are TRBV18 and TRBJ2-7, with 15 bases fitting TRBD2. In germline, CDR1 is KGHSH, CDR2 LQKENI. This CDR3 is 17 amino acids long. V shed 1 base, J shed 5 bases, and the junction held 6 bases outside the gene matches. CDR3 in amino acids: CASSPLGLAGGPNEQYF. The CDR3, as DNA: TGTGCCAGCTCACCACTCGGACTAGCGGGAGGGCCTAACGAGCAGTACTTC.

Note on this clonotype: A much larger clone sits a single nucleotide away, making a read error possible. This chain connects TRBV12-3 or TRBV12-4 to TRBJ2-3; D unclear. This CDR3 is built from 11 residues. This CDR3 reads CTSSTTDTQYF. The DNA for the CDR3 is TGTACCAGCAGCACCACAGATACGCAGTATTTT.

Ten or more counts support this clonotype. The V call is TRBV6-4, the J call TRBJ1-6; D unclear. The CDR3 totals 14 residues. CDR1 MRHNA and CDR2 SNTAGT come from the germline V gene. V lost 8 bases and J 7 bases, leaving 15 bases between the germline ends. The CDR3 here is CASSPDGDNSPLHF. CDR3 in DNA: TGTGCCAGCTCACCGGACGGAGACAATTCACCCCTCCACTTT.

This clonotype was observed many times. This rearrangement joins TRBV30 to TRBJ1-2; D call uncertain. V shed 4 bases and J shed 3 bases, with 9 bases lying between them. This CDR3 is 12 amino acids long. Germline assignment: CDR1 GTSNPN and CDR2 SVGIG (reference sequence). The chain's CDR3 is CAWKGNDYGYTF. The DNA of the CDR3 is TGTGCCTGGAAAGGAAACGACTATGGCTACACCTTC. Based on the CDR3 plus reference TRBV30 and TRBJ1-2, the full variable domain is SQTIHQWPATLVQPVGSPLSLECTVEGTSNPNLYWYRQAAGRGLQLLFYSVGIGQISSEVPQNLSASRPQDRQFILSSKKLLLSDSGFYLCAWKGNDYGYTFGSGTRLTVV.